This is a list of T cell receptor beta chains from one sample in a study of cytomegalovirus exposure and HLA in healthy donors. The assay was immunoSEQ multiplex PCR, and TCRdb's table has in-frame clones only and misses some. The repertoire holds about 180,000 clones, with roughly three quarters as singletons. Material: PBMCs. These receptors were collected from a male donor in good health and CMV-seronegative. The CDR3 runs from the conserved cysteine through the conserved F or W. Fields, in order: J gene, V gene, clone size, D gene, CDR3 DNA, CDR3 protein. A D gene is named only where the DNA matches it firmly. A clone size is listed for some rows: how often the clone was seen (once, few, many), or a class if it is expanded.

TRBJ2-7 TRBV6-6 once TRBD2 TGTGCCAGCACCACAAGTCCCCGGACTAGCCTCGAGGAGCAGTACTTC CASTTSPRTSLEEQYF
TRBJ1-2 TRBV5-6 few NA TGTGCCAGCAACAATGCAAATATCTATGGCTACACCTTC CASNNANIYGYTF
TRBJ1-2 TRBV10-3 NA NA TGTGCCATCAGTGAGTCAGGGACATCTTATGGCTACACCTTC CAISESGTSYGYTF
TRBJ2-1 TRBV7-8 NA NA TGTGCCAGCAGCCCCCTAATAGACAATGAGCAGTTCTTC CASSPLIDNEQFF
TRBJ2-3 TRBV28 NA TRBD2 TGTGCCAGCAGTGGTCCGGGACTAGCGGGAGGAGGTGTAAGCGCAGATACGCAGTATTTT CASSGPGLAGGGVSADTQYF
TRBJ1-5 TRBV5-5 NA TRBD1 TGTGCCAGCAGCTTACAGGGGAATCAGCCCCAGCATTTT CASSLQGNQPQHF
TRBJ2-7 TRBV28 NA NA TGTGCCAGCAGTTTTTTAGGACAGACGAAACGAGAGTACTTC CASSFLGQTKREYF
TRBJ2-5 TRBV6-6 NA TRBD1 TGTGCCAGCAGTTCCGGGACAGGGGGCTATGAGACCCAGTACTTC CASSSGTGGYETQYF
TRBJ2-3 TRBV28 NA NA TGTGCCAGCAGTTCCCCAGGGTCAGATACGCAGTATTTT CASSSPGSDTQYF
TRBJ2-5 TRBV6-5 many NA TGTGCCAGCAGTTACTATTACGGGGGAGAGACCCAGTACTTC CASSYYYGGETQYF
TRBJ1-2 TRBV25-1 few TRBD1 TGTGCCAGCATTCCTTCGACAGGGTTATATGGCTACACCTTC CASIPSTGLYGYTF
TRBJ1-2 TRBV28 NA NA TGTGCCAGCAGTACAGGCAACTATGGCTACACCTTC CASSTGNYGYTF
TRBJ2-1 TRBV5-1 once TRBD2 TGCGCCAGCAGCGGACTAGCGGGAGTGGGCAATGAGCAGTTCTTC CASSGLAGVGNEQFF
TRBJ2-1 TRBV4-3 few NA TGCGCCAGCAGTCAACTAGCTACAGCCTACAATGAGCAGTTCTTC CASSQLATAYNEQFF
TRBJ2-3 TRBV15 NA NA TGTGCCACCTCAGGACCACCGGGGTCTACCACAGATACGCAGTATTTT CATSGPPGSTTDTQYF